The clone carrying this TCR beta chain was seen more than once but under ten times. As yet, its antigen is unknown. The source of the sample is a study of T cells in localized non-small cell lung cancer. Findings of the study overall: Investigators sequenced only a single tumor region, leaving heterogeneity possible. Longer overall survival associated with higher blood T cell density; shorter survival with higher adjacent-lung clonality. Clonality peaked in uninvolved adjacent lung rather than tumor.

CDR1 and CDR2 (germline): MDHEN, SYDVKM. CDR3 size: 14 residues. Trimming removed 3 bases from V and 4 bases from J; junction bases left unmatched: 2. Measured with immunoSEQ multiplex PCR; TCRdb has only the in-frame clones, and not every one. The profile shows 50,000 to 60,000 clones, around 81% of them singletons. The sequences come from PBMCs, collected before any cancer treatment. The receptor was derived from a woman aged 40 to 75 with stage II lung adenocarcinoma. The chain is built from TRBV28 and TRBJ1-2, with TRBD1 identical over 10 bases. CDR3 nucleotide sequence: TGTGCCAGCAGTTTGGGACAGGGGATCTATGGCTACACCTTC. As protein: CASSLGQGIYGYTF.